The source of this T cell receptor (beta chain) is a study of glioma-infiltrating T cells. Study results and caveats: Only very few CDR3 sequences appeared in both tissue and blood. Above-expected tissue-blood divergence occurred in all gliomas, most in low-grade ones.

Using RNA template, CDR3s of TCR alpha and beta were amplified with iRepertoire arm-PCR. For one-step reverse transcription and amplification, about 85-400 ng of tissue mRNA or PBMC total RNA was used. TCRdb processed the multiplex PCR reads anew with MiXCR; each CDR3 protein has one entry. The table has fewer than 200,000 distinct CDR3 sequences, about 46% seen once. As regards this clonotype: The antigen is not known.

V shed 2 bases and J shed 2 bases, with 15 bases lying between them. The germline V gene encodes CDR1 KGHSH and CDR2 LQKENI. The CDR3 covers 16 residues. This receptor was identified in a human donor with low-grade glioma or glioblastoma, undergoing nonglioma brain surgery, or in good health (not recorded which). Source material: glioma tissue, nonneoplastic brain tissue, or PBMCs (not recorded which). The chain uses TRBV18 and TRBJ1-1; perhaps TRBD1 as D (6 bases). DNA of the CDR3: TGTGCCAGCTCACCAACGGTACAGGGTGGAAACACTGAAGCTTTCTTT. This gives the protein CASSPTVQGGNTEAFF.